The source of this TCR beta chain is a study of cytomegalovirus exposure and HLA in healthy donors. Study at large: Sequencing of about 179 million T cells in an earlier analysis found roughly 120 million unique TCR beta sequences.

The PCR had 60 Vbeta and 13 Jbeta primers. This table comes from immunoSEQ multiplex PCR, and its TCRdb copy is limited to in-frame clones, with some not included. Of more than 55,000 clones in the sample, 74% were seen once. This CDR3 region has 14 residues. Per the germline V gene, CDR1 is SGHRS and CDR2 is YFSETQ. Trimming removed 5 bases from V and 6 bases from J; junction bases left unmatched: 9. This chain uses TRBV5-1 with TRBJ2-7; the match to TRBD1 covers 9 bases. This sequence was found in a woman aged 60-70 years in good health and CMV-seropositive. The sequenced material came from PBMCs. In DNA, the CDR3 is TGCGCCAGCAGTCGGGAAACAGGGGGCGCCGAGCAGTACTTC. This gives the protein CASSRETGGAEQYF.